This entry is about one TCR beta chain. The sample comes from a study of blood T cell repertoires in COVID-19. Turning to the study itself: The United States, Italy and Spain were the sources of the acute and convalescent COVID-19 samples. The analysed material was cDNA or gDNA that came from T cells, B-cell-depleted T cells, or PBMCs.

Per the original data handling: Reference gene primer amplification gave estimated nucleated cell counts. Here immunoSEQ multiplex PCR was the method, and the copy in TCRdb shows in-frame clones only, minus some. D and trimming come from the DNA, and the V and J calls and clone size come from that table. The data show about 98,000 clones, 82% seen once. The V gene's germline CDR1 is SGHNT and CDR2 YYREEE (reference sequence). V shed 0 bases and J shed 5 bases, with 17 bases lying between them. This CDR3 spans 16 amino acids. Sequenced material: peripheral blood. The V call is TRBV5-4, the J call TRBJ1-2, with D uncertain. The sequence was collected from a man in his 70s with active or convalescent COVID-19. CDR3 sequence: CASSLAGYPEDYGYTF. The CDR3 DNA sequence: TGTGCCAGCAGCTTGGCCGGGTACCCGGAAGATTATGGCTACACCTTC.